Listed here are 6 T cell receptor beta chains from one sample, sequenced in a study of T cell responses to AZD1222 COVID-19 vaccine. Clones were sequenced by immunoSEQ multiplex PCR, and TCRdb holds only the in-frame ones, with some missing. The repertoire holds about 100,000 clones, with approximately 89% as singletons. Sequences were derived from peripheral blood, sampled on day 0 of AZD1222 vaccination. The receptors derive from an adult in good health.

This sequence joins TRBV20-1 and TRBJ2-7; 9 bases agree with TRBD1. Unmatched junction bases numbered 3, after V lost 3 bases and J lost 3 bases. The CDR3 consists of 13 residues. Germline V gene lookup returns CDR1 DFQATT and CDR2 SNEGSKA (reference sequence). The CDR3, as DNA: TGCAGTGCTAGTTGGGACAGGGACTACGAGCAGTACTTC. The encoded protein is CSASWDRDYEQYF.

The gene calls are TRBV7-8 and TRBJ1-4; tentatively, D is TRBD1 (5 bases). This CDR3 contains 15 residues. Germline lookup yields CDR1 SGHVS and CDR2 FQNEAQ. Trimming removed 6 bases from V and 5 bases from J, with 16 bases in between. The DNA for the CDR3 is TGTGCCAGCAGTTCCGGCCAGGGACCCAATGAAAAACTGTTTTTT. Protein product: CASSSGQGPNEKLFF.

This clone was observed a few times. This rearrangement joins TRBV7-2 to TRBJ2-7, with D uncertain. With 5 bases removed from V and 1 base from J, the gap between germline ends came to 15 bases. From germline, CDR1 is SGHTA and CDR2 FQGNSA. The CDR3 has 15 residues. The CDR3 coding sequence is TGTGCCAGCAGCCCCCACGCTAGTTGGTCCTACGAGCAGTACTTC. This sequence encodes CASSPHASWSYEQYF.

The V call is TRBV6-5, the J call TRBJ1-1, with 9 bases matching TRBD1. With 7 bases clipped from V and 3 bases from J, the junction kept 3 bases outside the gene matches. The germline CDR1 and CDR2 sequences are MNHEY and SVGAGI. This CDR3 spans 13 amino acids. This CDR3 is CASIGQGYTEAFF. The CDR3 nucleotides read TGTGCCAGCATTGGACAGGGGTACACTGAAGCTTTCTTT.

In its sample, this clone was seen a few times. The chain joins TRBV29-1 to TRBJ2-5, with TRBD1 as a possible D gene (6 bases). V lost 7 bases to trimming and J lost 5 bases, with 20 bases between them. There are 14 residues in the CDR3. Germline assignment: CDR1 SQVTM and CDR2 ANQGSEA. This CDR3 reads CSGTSGGNGETQYF. As DNA, the CDR3 is TGCAGCGGCACTAGTGGGGGCAATGGGGAGACCCAGTACTTC. Drawing the rest from reference TRBV29-1 and TRBJ2-5, the complete variable domain is SAVISQKPSRDICQRGTSLTIQCQVDSQVTMMFWYRQQPGQSLTLIATANQGSEATYESGFVIDKFPISRPNLTFSTLTVSNMSPEDSSIYLCSGTSGGNGETQYFGPGTRLLVL.

The V call is TRBV5-1, the J call TRBJ2-7, with TRBD1 matching over 7 bases. Germline CDR1 is SGHRS and CDR2 is YFSETQ. The CDR3 length is 14 residues. V shed 2 bases and J 6 bases; nucleotides not matched to a gene: 8. This CDR3 is CASSFDRVGSEQYF. The DNA of the CDR3 is TGCGCCAGCAGCTTTGACAGGGTTGGTTCCGAGCAGTACTTC.